This T cell receptor (beta chain) was documented in a study of cytomegalovirus exposure and HLA in healthy donors. About the research overall: Most donors, 81% of 350 to 450 genotyped, fell in the Caucasian-associated ancestry cluster. Regarding the study as a whole: Per published reports, the classifier diagnosed cytomegalovirus status with high specificity and sensitivity. In a later analysis, TCR beta V- and J-gene trimming was associated with a missense DCLRE1C variant.

The PCR made use of 60 Vbeta and 13 Jbeta primers. The table came from immunoSEQ multiplex PCR; TCRdb's copy has only in-frame clones and leaves some out. The data hold about 150,000 clones, with around four fifths observed a single time. Germline V gene data show CDR1 as SGHDT and CDR2 as YYEEEE. This CDR3 has 15 residues. With 4 bases clipped from V and 5 bases from J, the junction kept 9 bases outside the gene matches. With respect to this clone: Antigen specificity is unknown. Other nucleotide sequences from this sample produce the same CDR3.

Input material: PBMCs. The source of this sequence is a boy aged 2 to 10 in good health and CMV-seronegative. This chain uses TRBV5-6 with TRBJ2-5; TRBD2 agrees at 9 bases. The DNA for the CDR3 is TGTGCCAGCAGCATAAGCGGGGGGCTCGGGGAGACCCAGTACTTC. This translates into CASSISGGLGETQYF.